These T cell receptor beta chains were read from a single sample in a study of blood T cell repertoires in COVID-19. Profiling relied on immunoSEQ multiplex PCR, and the TCRdb table lists in-frame clones only, not all of them. The table has tens of thousands of clones, around 87% seen once. The sample consisted of peripheral blood. These receptors all come from an elderly woman with acute or convalescent COVID-19. The CDR3 runs from the conserved cysteine through the conserved F or W. The D gene is left open where the match is weak. Rows may omit the clone size; those that give it use once, few, many or a size class.

D: .
V: TRBV12-5
J: TRBJ1-1
size: .
CDR3: CASGLRVAMNTEAFF
DNA: TGTGCTAGTGGTTTGCGGGTAGCAATGAACACTGAAGCTTTCTTT

D: TRBD1
V: TRBV5-1
J: TRBJ1-2
size: .
CDR3: CASRGDDRARGYGYTF
DNA: TGCGCCAGCAGGGGGGACGACAGGGCGCGGGGCTATGGCTACACCTTC

D: .
V: TRBV19
J: TRBJ1-2
size: .
CDR3: CASSTDQGLLTGYTF
DNA: TGTGCCAGTAGTACCGACCAGGGCCTCCTGACTGGCTACACCTTC

D: TRBD2
V: TRBV5-6
J: TRBJ2-7
size: once
CDR3: CASSRGLAGRSYEQYF
DNA: TGTGCCAGCAGCCGGGGGCTAGCGGGACGCTCCTACGAGCAGTACTTC

D: TRBD2
V: TRBV7-2
J: TRBJ2-1
size: .
CDR3: CASSHPTSGSSDEQFF
DNA: TGTGCCAGCAGCCATCCGACTAGCGGGAGTTCCGATGAGCAGTTCTTC

D: .
V: TRBV7-8
J: TRBJ1-1
size: .
CDR3: CASSPPAPGGTEAFF
DNA: TGTGCCAGCAGCCCACCGGCCCCGGGGGGCACTGAAGCTTTCTTT

D: .
V: TRBV30
J: TRBJ1-2
size: .
CDR3: CAWEDTQNYGYTF
DNA: TGTGCCTGGGAGGACACCCAGAACTATGGCTACACCTTC

D: .
V: TRBV5-1
J: TRBJ1-4
size: .
CDR3: CASSPYGGGGGTNEKLFF
DNA: TGCGCCAGCAGCCCCTACGGGGGCGGGGGGGGGACTAATGAAAAACTGTTTTTT

D: .
V: TRBV5-4
J: TRBJ2-7
size: .
CDR3: CASSLVGFHEQYF
DNA: TGTGCCAGCAGCTTGGTCGGGTTCCACGAGCAGTACTTC

D: TRBD2
V: TRBV3-1/TRBV3-2
J: TRBJ2-1
size: .
CDR3: CASSHGRSGGYNEQFF
DNA: TGTGCCAGCAGCCACGGGCGTAGCGGGGGATACAATGAGCAGTTCTTC

D: TRBD1
V: TRBV7-9
J: TRBJ1-5
size: once
CDR3: CASSPGRGQARDSNQPQHF
DNA: TGTGCCAGCAGCCCTGGGCGCGGACAGGCTCGGGATAGCAATCAGCCCCAGCATTTT

D: .
V: TRBV25-1
J: TRBJ1-1
size: .
CDR3: CASSDPSSGANTEAFF
DNA: TGTGCCAGCAGTGATCCCTCTTCGGGAGCGAACACTGAAGCTTTCTTT

D: TRBD2
V: TRBV7-3
J: TRBJ2-2
size: .
CDR3: CASSPHASGNTGELFF
DNA: TGTGCCAGCAGCCCACATGCTAGCGGGAACACCGGGGAGCTGTTTTTT

D: TRBD2
V: TRBV18
J: TRBJ2-7
size: few
CDR3: CASSPSRGGLEQYF
DNA: TGTGCCAGCTCACCCTCGCGGGGGGGCCTTGAGCAGTACTTC

D: .
V: TRBV2
J: TRBJ1-1
size: .
CDR3: CASSGAGNTEAFF
DNA: TGTGCCAGCAGTGGGGCAGGGAACACTGAAGCTTTCTTT

D: .
V: TRBV6-5
J: TRBJ1-5
size: .
CDR3: CASAGRDDQPQHF
DNA: TGTGCCAGCGCCGGGAGGGACGATCAGCCCCAGCATTTT

D: .
V: TRBV19
J: TRBJ2-3
size: .
CDR3: CASRAEGPDTQYF
DNA: TGTGCCAGCCGGGCGGAGGGGCCAGATACGCAGTATTTT

D: TRBD1
V: TRBV25-1
J: TRBJ2-2
size: .
CDR3: CASSRTGTNTGELFF
DNA: TGTGCCAGCAGTAGGACAGGAACGAACACCGGGGAGCTGTTTTTT

D: .
V: TRBV7-2
J: TRBJ1-2
size: once
CDR3: CASSLVPPRVNYGYTF
DNA: TGTGCCAGCAGCTTAGTTCCACCTCGGGTGAACTATGGCTACACCTTC

D: .
V: TRBV29-1
J: TRBJ2-3
size: .
CDR3: CSVEAWGLTDTQYF
DNA: TGCAGCGTTGAGGCGTGGGGACTCACAGATACGCAGTATTTT

D: .
V: TRBV15
J: TRBJ2-3
size: .
CDR3: CATSRPGVDFTDTQYF
DNA: TGTGCCACCAGCCGTCCGGGGGTGGACTTCACAGATACGCAGTATTTT

D: TRBD1
V: TRBV18
J: TRBJ1-3
size: .
CDR3: CASSPQNRGVPGNTIYF
DNA: TGTGCCAGCTCACCACAGAACAGGGGGGTCCCTGGAAACACCATATATTTT

D: .
V: TRBV4-2
J: TRBJ1-1
size: .
CDR3: CASNEGGRSFTEAFF
DNA: TGTGCCAGCAACGAGGGTGGGCGTTCCTTCACTGAAGCTTTCTTT

D: .
V: TRBV6-5
J: TRBJ2-7
size: .
CDR3: CASSYSVAGTYEQYF
DNA: TGTGCCAGCAGTTACTCAGTGGCGGGGACCTACGAGCAGTACTTC

D: TRBD2
V: TRBV7-8
J: TRBJ2-3
size: .
CDR3: CASSRRRAGDTDTQYF
DNA: TGTGCCAGCAGTCGTAGGAGAGCGGGAGACACAGATACGCAGTATTTT

D: TRBD2
V: TRBV7-3
J: TRBJ2-3
size: once
CDR3: CASSPSGLAGAGGRTDTQYF
DNA: TGTGCCAGCAGCCCCTCGGGACTAGCGGGGGCTGGCGGTCGCACAGATACGCAGTATTTT

D: .
V: TRBV14
J: TRBJ1-5
size: once
CDR3: CASSRPRVNQPQHF
DNA: TGTGCCAGCAGCCGGCCTCGGGTGAATCAGCCCCAGCATTTT

D: TRBD1
V: TRBV30
J: TRBJ1-1
size: .
CDR3: CAWTRQGIDEAFF
DNA: TGTGCCTGGACCAGACAGGGGATCGATGAAGCTTTCTTT